Below are 5 T cell receptor beta chains sequenced from a single sample in a study of shared T cell receptors in the human thymus. TCRdb keeps only in-frame clones here, not all; method: immunoSEQ multiplex PCR. The table records 550,000 to 800,000 clones, around 85% of them present only once. The same data also went into a second study, on human thymus T cells.

The sequencing input was thymocytes. The receptors derive from a girl in the first two years of life with a congenital heart defect.

The chain has TRBV2 and TRBJ1-5, with a possible D match to TRBD1 (6 bases). V was shortened by 6 bases and J by 10 bases, with 31 bases between the two germline ends. The V gene's germline CDR1 is SNHLY and CDR2 FYNNEI. This CDR3 region has 18 residues. CDR3 DNA: TGTGCCAGCAGGACGGAAGACCGGGACATCTCTCGCGGTCAACCCCAGCATTTT. As protein: CASRTEDRDISRGQPQHF. Variable domain in full (rest from reference TRBV2 and TRBJ1-5): EPEVTQTPSHQVTQMGQEVILRCVPISNHLYFYWYRQILGQKVEFLVSFYNNEISEKSEIFDDQFSVERPDGSNFTLKIRSTKLEDSAMYFCASRTEDRDISRGQPQHFGDGTRLSIL.

The genes are TRBV18 and TRBJ2-1; 9 bases map to TRBD1. The CDR3 sequence is 15 residues long. Germline V gives CDR1 KGHSH, CDR2 LQKENI. The V gene end was trimmed by 3 bases and the J gene end by 7 bases; junction bases not matched to a gene: 7. The CDR3 region has the DNA TGTGCCAGCTCACCCGGGGACAGGGTGGGTAATGAGCAGTTCTTC. Translated: CASSPGDRVGNEQFF.

V is TRBV5-1 and J is TRBJ2-5, with 9 bases matching TRBD1. Germline loops: CDR1 SGHRS, CDR2 YFSETQ. CDR3 length: 14 residues. With V trimmed by 5 bases and J by 4 bases, 6 bases remained unmatched. CDR3: CASSLTGGPETQYF. CDR3 coding DNA: TGCGCCAGCAGTCTCACAGGGGGCCCAGAGACCCAGTACTTC.

A word on this clone: This specimen includes other DNA sequences encoding the same CDR3. In DNA form, the CDR3 reads TGTGCCAGCAGCGTGGAGGGCGGAGAGACCCAGTACTTC. Translating it yields CASSVEGGETQYF. The rearrangement links TRBV9 to TRBJ2-5; perhaps TRBD2 as D (6 bases). This CDR3 spans 13 amino acids. Germline loops: CDR1 SGDLS, CDR2 YYNGEE. Trimming removed 2 bases at V and 4 bases at J, with 9 bases between.

This clone has just one count. The rearrangement joins TRBV15 to TRBJ1-6; no definite D call. Germline V gene sequence: CDR1 LNHNV, CDR2 YYDKDF (reference sequence). Trimming cost V 1 base and J 5 bases, with 18 bases left between them. The CDR3 totals 18 residues. The CDR3 here is CATSRGVIRGIDNSPLHF. The CDR3 coding sequence is TGTGCCACCAGCAGAGGTGTGATTCGGGGTATCGATAATTCACCCCTCCACTTT. Using reference TRBV15 and TRBJ1-6 for the parts outside the CDR3, the full variable domain is DAMVIQNPRYQVTQFGKPVTLSCSQTLNHNVMYWYQQKSSQAPKLLFHYYDKDFNNEADTPDNFQSRRPNTSFCFLDIRSPGLGDTAMYLCATSRGVIRGIDNSPLHFGNGTRLTVT.